These 23 T cell receptor beta chains were sequenced from one sample in a study of T cell responses to AZD1222 COVID-19 vaccine. Clones were read by immunoSEQ multiplex PCR, and TCRdb kept only the in-frame ones, dropping some. The table records 150,000 to 200,000 clones, approximately 90% of them present only once. Sample: peripheral blood, taken 28 days after the second dose of the MenACWY control vaccine. These receptors originate from an adult who received the MenACWY meningococcal vaccine as a control.

This chain connects TRBV6-6 to TRBJ1-4; the D gene is possibly TRBD1 (5 bases). CDR3 size: 16 residues. The ends were cut back, 5 bases at V and 5 bases at J, with 18 bases in the middle. Germline assignment: CDR1 MNHNY and CDR2 SVGAGI (reference sequence). This CDR3 reads CASSPPKRTRNEKLFF. As DNA, the CDR3 is TGTGCCAGCAGTCCCCCCAAAAGGACACGGAATGAAAAACTGTTTTTT.

This chain connects TRBV5-1 to TRBJ2-1; TRBD2 agrees at 13 bases. Germline V gene data show CDR1 as SGHRS and CDR2 as YFSETQ. V lost 5 bases and J lost 0; bases outside the gene matches: 14. The CDR3 is 20 amino acids. The DNA of the CDR3 is TGCGCCAGCAGAAGAAGGGGGACTAGCGGGGAAAGAAGCTCCTACAATGAGCAGTTCTTC. This gives the protein CASRRRGTSGERSSYNEQFF.

The chain is built from TRBV18 and TRBJ1-4, with D perhaps TRBD1 (5 bases). Germline V gives CDR1 KGHSH, CDR2 LQKENI. CDR3 size: 16 residues. Trimming pared 3 bases from V and 8 bases from J, leaving 19 bases between. CDR3 sequence reads: CASSPRSQAEGEKLFF. The CDR3 bases are TGTGCCAGCTCACCCCGGTCCCAGGCGGAGGGGGAAAAACTGTTTTTT.

The chain carries TRBV11-3 and TRBJ1-2; TRBD1 agrees at 9 bases. The CDR3 runs 13 residues. The V and J ends lost 5 bases and 8 bases, in that order; junction bases with no gene match: 6. From germline, CDR1 is SGHNT and CDR2 YENEEA. The CDR3 protein is CASSPGTGFGYTF. The CDR3 nucleotides read TGTGCCAGCAGCCCGGGGACAGGGTTCGGCTACACCTTC.

The rearrangement links TRBV9 to TRBJ1-1; D call uncertain. V lost 3 bases and J lost 3, with 15 bases in between. The CDR3 has 15 residues. Germline V gene data show CDR1 as SGDLS and CDR2 as YYNGEE. The CDR3 bases are TGTGCCAGCAGCGCCTTCGGACGGTGGGACACTGAAGCTTTCTTT. Translated: CASSAFGRWDTEAFF.

This chain joins TRBV3-1 (or the pseudogene TRBV3-2) and TRBJ1-2; D uncertain. This CDR3 spans 13 amino acids. V was shortened by 1 base and J by 3 bases, with 6 bases between the two germline ends. In germline, CDR1 is LGHDT, CDR2 YNNKEL (reference sequence). DNA of the CDR3: TGTGCCAGCAGCCAAGTAGAATACTATGGCTACACCTTC. Translation gives CASSQVEYYGYTF.

This sequence joins TRBV7-2 and TRBJ2-7; D not resolved. The V end lost 1 base, the J end lost 6 bases, and 10 bases lay between the germline ends. Germline lookup yields CDR1 SGHTA and CDR2 FQGNSA. The CDR3 totals 13 residues. In nucleotides, the CDR3 is TGTGCCAGCAGCTTAGAGATCGGTTTCGAGCAGTACTTC. It specifies CASSLEIGFEQYF.

This chain links TRBV5-1 with TRBJ1-4; 7 bases align to TRBD1. V lost 2 bases and J lost 2; bases outside the gene matches: 3. The CDR3 spans 15 residues. Germline V gene lookup returns CDR1 SGHRS and CDR2 YFSETQ. As DNA, the CDR3 is TGCGCCAGCAGCTTCACAGGGGCGACTAATGAAAAACTGTTTTTT. It yields the protein CASSFTGATNEKLFF.

This clone appeared once. The chain recombines TRBV19 with TRBJ2-1; perhaps TRBD2 as D (5 bases). Germline V gives CDR1 LNHDA, CDR2 SQIVND (reference sequence). V was trimmed by 6 bases and J by 9 bases, leaving 15 bases between them. The CDR3 consists of 13 residues. The CDR3 DNA is TGTGCCAGTAGCCTAGTGGAGGTAGGTGAGCAGTTCTTC. It translates to CASSLVEVGEQFF.

This chain uses TRBV19 with TRBJ2-1; perhaps TRBD2 as D (6 bases). V was clipped by 1 base and J by 2 bases, with 18 bases between them. Germline CDR1 LNHDA, CDR2 SQIVND (reference sequence). This CDR3 region has 18 residues. CDR3 sequence reads: CASSIGGRGKGAYNEQFF. Written as DNA, the CDR3 is TGTGCCAGTAGTATAGGAGGCCGGGGGAAGGGAGCCTACAATGAGCAGTTCTTC.

The chain joins TRBV5-1 to TRBJ2-7, with D maybe TRBD1 (7 bases). The germline V and J ends were trimmed by 0 bases and 4 bases, with 14 bases remaining between them. CDR1 is SGHRS, CDR2 YFSETQ, per germline. The CDR3 sequence is 15 residues long. Here the CDR3 DNA reads TGCGCCAGCAGCTTGGAGCGACAGGGAGGTTACGAGCAGTACTTC. Amino acid sequence: CASSLERQGGYEQYF.

V gene TRBV6-2 or TRBV6-3 combines with J gene TRBJ2-7; TRBD1 might be the D (6 bases). This CDR3 has 14 residues. The germline V and J ends were trimmed by 2 bases and 10 bases, with 18 bases remaining between them. The germline CDR1 and CDR2 sequences are MNHEY and SVGEGT. The DNA for the CDR3 is TGTGCCAGCAGTTACGAATCCGGGACAAAAACACAGTACTTC. This codes for CASSYESGTKTQYF.

The chain joins TRBV4-3 to TRBJ2-3; 10 nucleotides line up with TRBD1. V trimming: 1 base; J trimming: 5 bases; junction bases outside the gene matches: 6. Per the germline V gene, CDR1 is LGHNA and CDR2 is YSLEER. CDR3 length equals 16 residues. The DNA for the CDR3 is TGCGCCAGCAGCCAAGGTGGGACAGGGGCGGGAGATACGCAGTATTTT. Translating gives CASSQGGTGAGDTQYF.

The genes are TRBV4-2 and TRBJ1-5; D call uncertain. Deletions cut 5 bases from V and 4 bases from J, with 12 bases between. The CDR3 has 14 amino acids. Germline V gene data show CDR1 as LGHNA and CDR2 as YNFKEQ. CDR3 region: CASSAGLSNQPQHF. CDR3 sequence (DNA): TGTGCCAGCAGCGCAGGACTGTCTAATCAGCCCCAGCATTTT.

There are a few counts of this clone. The rearrangement links TRBV6-2 or TRBV6-3 to TRBJ2-2; D is ambiguous. Germline CDR1 and CDR2: MNHEY and SVGEGT. The CDR3 runs to 14 residues. V dropped 3 bases and J dropped 4 bases, with 9 bases sitting between them. CDR3 sequence: CASSYEAITGELFF. CDR3 nucleotides: TGTGCCAGCAGTTATGAGGCTATCACCGGGGAGCTGTTTTTT.

The rearrangement uses TRBV18 and TRBJ1-6; no clear D gene. Trimming shortened V by 3 bases and J by 0 bases, and 9 bases separated the two germline ends. The CDR3 runs 16 residues. CDR1 is KGHSH, CDR2 LQKENI, per germline. CDR3 loop: CASSPTKSSYNSPLHF. CDR3 nucleotides: TGTGCCAGCTCACCGACAAAGAGCTCCTATAATTCACCCCTCCACTTT.

The V call is TRBV7-2, the J call TRBJ1-1; D is possibly TRBD1 (5 bases). Germline loops: CDR1 SGHTA, CDR2 FQGNSA. CDR3 size: 14 residues. Trimming took off 3 bases at V and 10 bases at J, with 18 bases between the two ends. The CDR3 spells CASSFYSGPGGAFF. CDR3 DNA sequence: TGTGCCAGCAGCTTTTACTCGGGCCCCGGGGGAGCTTTCTTT.

The rearrangement joins TRBV5-1 to TRBJ1-2; the D gene is possibly TRBD1 (6 bases). The V and J ends lost 0 bases and 7 bases respectively, with 22 bases between them. The CDR3 loop spans 17 amino acids. Germline V CDR1 and CDR2: SGHRS, YFSETQ. CDR3 residues: CASSLDTTGLRFGGYTF. The CDR3 DNA sequence: TGCGCCAGCAGCTTGGATACGACAGGTCTAAGGTTCGGTGGCTACACCTTC. The entire variable domain, with the rest obtained from reference TRBV5-1 and TRBJ1-2, is as follows: KAGVTQTPRYLIKTRGQQVTLSCSPISGHRSVSWYQQTPGQGLQFLFEYFSETQRNKGNFPGRFSGRQFSNSRSEMNVSTLELGDSALYLCASSLDTTGLRFGGYTFGSGTRLTVV.

The chain has TRBV6-5 and TRBJ2-7; D may correspond to TRBD1 or TRBD2 (5 bases each). The CDR3 is 16 residues long. Germline values: CDR1 MNHEY, CDR2 SVGAGI. The V gene lost 3 bases and the J gene lost 6 bases, with 21 bases spanning the gap. The CDR3: CASSYLSTQRGSEQYF. For the CDR3, the DNA is TGTGCCAGCAGTTATCTGTCTACGCAGAGGGGCTCCGAGCAGTACTTC.

The rearrangement uses TRBV7-8 and TRBJ1-1; D is ambiguous. CDR1 is SGHVS, CDR2 FQNEAQ, per germline. Between the trimmed V and J ends, which lost 2 bases and 5 bases, there was a span of 6 bases. This CDR3 has 12 residues. CDR3 nucleotide sequence: TGTGCCAGCAGCTTATGGCGGACTGAAGCTTTCTTT. Amino acids: CASSLWRTEAFF.

This clone came up once. CDR3 amino acids: CASSQDHQGYYGYTF. CDR3 sequence (DNA): TGTGCCAGCAGCCAAGATCACCAGGGATACTATGGCTACACCTTC. The J gene is TRBJ1-2, the V gene TRBV3-1 (or the pseudogene TRBV3-2); possible D gene TRBD1, 5 bases. This CDR3 region has 15 residues. The V and J ends lost 0 bases and 3 bases respectively, with 11 bases between them. The germline V gene has CDR1 LGHDT and CDR2 YNNKEL (reference sequence).

This chain connects TRBV27 to TRBJ1-6, with D possibly matching TRBD1 (6 bases). V lost 8 bases and J lost 7, with 12 bases in between. CDR3 length: 13 residues. CDR1 and CDR2 from the germline V gene are MNHEY and SMNVEV (reference sequence). The CDR3 sequence is CASGRTENSPLHF. CDR3 DNA: TGTGCCAGCGGAAGGACAGAAAATTCACCCCTCCACTTT.

The chain recombines TRBV7-2 with TRBJ1-6; tentative D call: TRBD1 (6 bases). CDR1 SGHTA and CDR2 FQGNSA come from the germline V gene. The CDR3 consists of 14 residues. V lost 2 bases and J lost 7, with 9 bases in between. The DNA of the CDR3 is TGTGCCAGCAGCTTACAGGGGAACAATTCACCCCTCCACTTT. This encodes CASSLQGNNSPLHF. Together with reference TRBV7-2 and TRBJ1-6, the CDR3 gives the full variable domain: GAGVSQSPSNKVTEKGKDVELRCDPISGHTALYWYRQSLGQGLEFLIYFQGNSAPDKSGLPSDRFSAERTGGSVSTLTIQRTQQEDSAVYLCASSLQGNNSPLHFGNGTRLTVT.